This passage covers 5 T cell receptor beta chains from one sample sequenced in a study of T cell responses to AZD1222 COVID-19 vaccine. Repertoires were generated with immunoSEQ multiplex PCR, while TCRdb's copy carries only in-frame clones and drops some. This table holds about 160,000 clones, 80% to 95% found once. The sample in question was peripheral blood, obtained 28 days after the second AZD1222 dose. The source of these receptors is an adult who received the AZD1222 COVID-19 vaccine.

This clone occurred a few times. The gene calls are TRBV6-5 and TRBJ1-1; D ambiguous. Trimming stripped 0 bases from V and 1 base from J, with 9 bases between. Germline CDR1 is MNHEY and CDR2 is SVGAGI. The CDR3 runs to 15 residues. The CDR3 bases are TGTGCCAGCAGTTACTCGACGGTAGGGAACACTGAAGCTTTCTTT. Protein sequence: CASSYSTVGNTEAFF.

The J gene is TRBJ1-1, the V gene TRBV5-1; the D gene is possibly TRBD1 (5 bases). The CDR3 runs 14 residues. The V end was cut by 4 bases, the J end by 5 bases, with 15 bases between. Germline V gene sequence: CDR1 SGHRS, CDR2 YFSETQ. This CDR3 reads CASSNPGGGTEAFF. The DNA for the CDR3 is TGCGCCAGCAGCAACCCCGGGGGAGGGACTGAAGCTTTCTTT.

This chain uses TRBV5-6 with TRBJ2-7, with unresolved D. CDR3 length: 13 amino acids. V gave up 4 bases and J gave up 2 bases, with 10 bases separating them. From germline, CDR1 is SGHDT and CDR2 YYEEEE. CDR3 protein: CASSPTKPYEQYF. The CDR3 nucleotides are TGTGCCAGCAGCCCAACAAAGCCCTACGAGCAGTACTTC.

The chain employs TRBV9 and TRBJ1-6; 8 nucleotides align to TRBD1. Per germline, CDR1 SGDLS and CDR2 YYNGEE. CDR3 length: 16 amino acids. J gave up 1 base and V 7 bases, and 7 bases lay outside the gene matches. The CDR3 reads CASGTTGDSYNSPLHF. The CDR3 DNA is TGTGCCAGCGGAACGACAGGGGATTCCTATAATTCACCCCTCCACTTT.

The chain links TRBV10-1 to TRBJ2-1, with D uncertain. CDR3 length: 15 residues. V was clipped by 3 bases and J by 0 bases, with 9 bases between them. Germline CDR1 reads WNHNN; CDR2 reads SYGVQD (reference sequence). The CDR3 DNA follows: TGCGCCAGCAGTGACTACTCGAGCTCCTACAATGAGCAGTTCTTC. It yields the protein CASSDYSSSYNEQFF.